The sequence of this T cell receptor (beta chain) was determined in a study of CD8 T cells in ankylosing spondylitis. Notes on the study in general: Among TCR beta sequences, a motif of about 8 highly homologous variants appeared characteristic of ankylosing spondylitis blood. Reportedly, matched ankylosing spondylitis synovial fluid was significantly enriched for disease-linked clones.

In this sample, this clonotype turned up many times. Its antigen is still unknown. The CDR3 sequence is 15 residues long. V shed 6 bases and J 3 bases; nucleotides not matched to a gene: 7. The V gene's germline CDR1 is DFQATT and CDR2 SNEGSKA (reference sequence). Using its own MiXCR run on the 5' RACE reads, TCRdb lists one record per CDR3 protein. The table has about 800,000 distinct CDR3 sequences, 10% to 15% seen once. Sequencing was carried out using blood, either unsorted or a sorted T cell fraction (not recorded which). The origin of this receptor is a male donor with ankylosing spondylitis. V gene TRBV20-1 combines with J gene TRBJ2-3, with 12 nucleotides matching TRBD2. The DNA of the CDR3 is TGCAGTGCCCGTGGACTAGCGGGAATGACAGATACGCAGTATTTT. The encoded protein is CSARGLAGMTDTQYF.